The 22 T cell receptor beta chains presented below share a single source sample, sequenced in a study of T cells in Graves' hyperthyroidism and ophthalmopathy. RNA transcripts yielded amplified TCR beta CDR3 regions. First-round RT-PCR of the TCR CDR3 relied on the HTBI primer set. TCRdb fed the multiplex PCR reads into MiXCR, producing one record per CDR3 protein. The table records a few hundred thousand distinct CDR3 sequences, about half of them present only once. Sequencing was performed on peripheral blood or thyroid tissue (not recorded which). These receptors came from a woman under 30 with Graves' hyperthyroidism.

The gene calls are TRBV7-9 and TRBJ1-1, with unresolved D. CDR3 size: 12 residues. Germline V CDR1 and CDR2: SEHNR, FQNEAQ (reference sequence). Trimming stripped 5 bases from V and 5 bases from J, with 9 bases between. The chain's CDR3 is CASSHGGTEAFF. The CDR3 DNA follows: TGTGCCAGCAGCCACGGCGGGACTGAAGCTTTCTTT.

In its sample, this clonotype was seen a few times. The chain joins TRBV9 to TRBJ2-7; no clear D. The CDR3 is made up of 13 amino acids. The ends were cut back, 3 bases at V and 0 bases at J, with 7 bases in the middle. The germline CDR1 and CDR2 sequences are SGDLS and YYNGEE. In DNA form, the CDR3 reads TGTGCCAGCAGCGATGACCTCTCCTACGAGCAGTACTTC. Protein sequence: CASSDDLSYEQYF.

There are a few counts of this clonotype. A read error may account for a junction end that differs from germline. The DNA for the CDR3 is TGTGCTAGCAGCTTAACCCTCGGGAGGGGAGAGACCCAGTACTTC. Translating gives CASSLTLGRGETQYF. V gene TRBV7-7 combines with J gene TRBJ2-5; 8 bases are a match to TRBD2. CDR3 length equals 15 residues. Germline CDR1 and CDR2: SSHAT and FNYEAQ (reference sequence).

This clonotype appeared many times. J is TRBJ2-5 and V is TRBV2; possible D gene TRBD1, 6 bases. This CDR3 region has 13 residues. V was pared by 9 bases and J by 1 base, with 12 bases between. Germline V gives CDR1 SNHLY, CDR2 FYNNEI. DNA for the CDR3: TGTGCCAGTACGGACAGCTCCCAAGAGACCCAGTACTTC. This gives the protein CASTDSSQETQYF.

This chain connects TRBV10-3 to TRBJ1-2, with unresolved D. The V end was cut by 5 bases, the J end by 3 bases, with 4 bases between. Germline CDR1 is ENHRY and CDR2 is SYGVKD. The CDR3 totals 11 residues. CDR3 sequence (DNA): TGTGCCATCAGTTTTGACTATGGCTACACCTTC. This translates into CAISFDYGYTF.

This clonotype was counted ten times or more. The V and J genes are TRBV7-9 and TRBJ1-3; no clear D gene. V lost 5 bases to trimming and J lost 1 base, with 15 bases between them. Germline CDR1 and CDR2: SEHNR and FQNEAQ (reference sequence). CDR3 length: 16 amino acids. The CDR3: CASSAKDYRSGNTIYF. The DNA of the CDR3 is TGTGCCAGCAGCGCCAAGGATTACCGGTCTGGAAACACCATATATTTT.

The sample holds many counts of this clonotype. The CDR3 protein is CASSTARAGIQETQYF. The CDR3 coding sequence is TGTGCCAGCAGTACTGCTAGGGCAGGGATCCAAGAGACCCAGTACTTC. The rearrangement uses TRBV7-9 and TRBJ2-5, with D tentatively TRBD1 (5 bases). V was clipped by 6 bases and J by 1 base, with 18 bases between them. Germline lookup yields CDR1 SEHNR and CDR2 FQNEAQ (reference sequence). The CDR3 sequence is 16 residues long. The variable domain in full, completed from reference TRBV7-9 and TRBJ2-5, reads DTGVSQNPRHKITKRGQNVTFRCDPISEHNRLYWYRQTLGQGPEFLTYFQNEAQLEKSRLLSDRFSAERPKGSFSTLEIQRTEQGDSAMYLCASSTARAGIQETQYFGPGTRLLVL.

The sample holds many counts of this clonotype. J is TRBJ1-5 and V is TRBV29-1, with TRBD1 identical over 10 bases. The germline V gene encodes CDR1 SQVTM and CDR2 ANQGSEA. This CDR3 region has 15 residues. Unmatched junction bases numbered 12, after V lost 6 bases and J lost 7 bases. The CDR3 DNA reads as TGCAGCGTCGTCGCAACGGGGACAGGGGCCCAGCCCCAGCATTTT. Its translation is CSVVATGTGAQPQHF. The complete variable domain, with remaining parts taken from reference TRBV29-1 and TRBJ1-5, reads SAVISQKPSRDICQRGTSLTIQCQVDSQVTMMFWYRQQPGQSLTLIATANQGSEATYESGFVIDKFPISRPNLTFSTLTVSNMSPEDSSIYLCSVVATGTGAQPQHFGDGTRLSIL.

This sequence joins TRBV7-2 and TRBJ1-5, with a possible D match to TRBD1 (5 bases). CDR1 SGHTA and CDR2 FQGNSA come from the germline V gene. This CDR3 is 16 amino acids long. The ends were cut back, 3 bases at V and 0 bases at J, with 12 bases in the middle. The DNA of the CDR3 is TGTGCCAGCAGCTTGTCTACAGGTTATAGCAATCAGCCCCAGCATTTT. Translating it yields CASSLSTGYSNQPQHF. Together with reference TRBV7-2 and TRBJ1-5, the CDR3 gives the full variable domain: GAGVSQSPSNKVTEKGKDVELRCDPISGHTALYWYRQSLGQGLEFLIYFQGNSAPDKSGLPSDRFSAERTGGSVSTLTIQRTQQEDSAVYLCASSLSTGYSNQPQHFGDGTRLSIL.

This clonotype was seen only a few times. The J gene is TRBJ2-7, the V gene TRBV7-8; perhaps TRBD2 as D (5 bases). This CDR3 is built from 13 residues. Trimming took 8 bases from V and 0 from J, leaving 11 bases between them. CDR1 SGHVS and CDR2 FQNEAQ come from the germline V gene. CDR3 residues: CASRDGVSYEQYF. The DNA of the CDR3 is TGTGCCAGCCGAGACGGGGTCTCCTACGAGCAGTACTTC.

Concerning this clonotype itself: One end of the junction varies from germline; a read error may be responsible. The rearrangement links TRBV7-9 to TRBJ1-5, with D perhaps matching TRBD1 (6 bases). The CDR3 runs 15 residues. CDR1 SEHNR and CDR2 FQNEAQ come from the germline V gene (reference sequence). The CDR3 sequence is CACSLAEGGHQPQHF. DNA for the CDR3: TGTGCCTGCAGTTTAGCGGAGGGGGGTCATCAGCCCCAGCATTTT.

In this sample, this clonotype turned up a few times. V gene TRBV7-3 combines with J gene TRBJ2-2, with D uncertain. Between the trimmed V and J ends, which lost 5 bases and 7 bases, there was a span of 20 bases. Germline V gene sequence: CDR1 SGHTA, CDR2 FQGTGA. The CDR3 runs 16 residues. The CDR3 DNA sequence: TGTGCCAGCAGCAAGAGTCTCGGCCGTGCTATCGGGGAGCTGTTTTTT. As protein: CASSKSLGRAIGELFF.

The J gene is TRBJ2-7, the V gene TRBV19; 7 bases line up with TRBD1. CDR3 length equals 13 residues. Trimming removed 3 bases from V and 3 bases from J; junction bases left unmatched: 2. Looked up from germline, CDR1 is LNHDA and CDR2 is SQIVND (reference sequence). In DNA form, the CDR3 reads TGTGCCAGTAGTATGGGACAGATCTACGAGCAGTACTTC. The encoded protein is CASSMGQIYEQYF.

The V gene is TRBV29-1, the J gene TRBJ2-7; 9 nucleotides align to TRBD1. Germline CDR1 reads SQVTM; CDR2 reads ANQGSEA. This CDR3 comprises 14 residues. J was trimmed by 3 bases and V by 8 bases; bases with no gene match: 11. This chain's CDR3 is CSLVLGQGFYEQYF. The DNA of the CDR3 is TGCAGCCTTGTTCTGGGACAGGGATTCTACGAGCAGTACTTC.

This clonotype turned up a few times. This sequence joins TRBV5-8 and TRBJ2-6; no definite D call. Per germline, CDR1 SGHTS and CDR2 YDEGEE. The V end was cut by 4 bases, the J end by 1 base, with 9 bases between. The CDR3 spans 15 residues. CDR3 in amino acids: CASSTSESGANVLTF. In nucleotides, the CDR3 is TGTGCCAGCAGCACCTCGGAGTCTGGGGCCAACGTCCTGACTTTC.

The chain couples TRBV7-2 to TRBJ1-2; no clear D gene. CDR1 and CDR2 from the germline V gene are SGHTA and FQGNSA. Trimming cost V 2 bases and J 8 bases, with 15 bases left between them. The CDR3 spans 14 residues. CDR3 in amino acids: CASSLYHSRSGYTF. The CDR3 bases are TGTGCCAGCAGCTTATACCACAGTAGATCGGGCTACACCTTC.

The J gene is TRBJ1-2, the V gene TRBV29-1, with D unclear. From germline, CDR1 is SQVTM and CDR2 ANQGSEA. The V end lost 8 bases, the J end lost 0 bases, and 16 bases lay between the germline ends. The CDR3 runs to 14 residues. Here the CDR3 reads CSQDPGWPNYGYTF. DNA of the CDR3: TGCAGCCAAGATCCGGGGTGGCCTAACTATGGCTACACCTTC.

Many counts were recorded for this clonotype. CDR3 bases: TGTGCCAGTCGAGACACCGGGGAGCTGTTTTTT. This sequence encodes CASRDTGELFF. This rearrangement joins TRBV7-2 to TRBJ2-2; D unclear. V lost 9 bases and J 3 bases, leaving 5 bases between the germline ends. Germline values: CDR1 SGHTA, CDR2 FQGNSA. CDR3 size: 11 residues.

In this sample, this clonotype turned up many times. V and J are TRBV2 and TRBJ2-7, with 9 bases aligning to TRBD2. Germline trimming cut 6 bases from V and 0 bases from J; bases unmatched to any gene: 6. CDR1 and CDR2 from the germline V gene are SNHLY and FYNNEI. The CDR3 is made up of 15 amino acids. The CDR3 loop is CASSGLAGSSYEQYF. The CDR3, as DNA: TGTGCCAGCAGCGGGCTAGCGGGGAGCTCCTACGAGCAGTACTTC. The full variable domain, with the rest looked up from reference TRBV2 and TRBJ2-7, is EPEVTQTPSHQVTQMGQEVILRCVPISNHLYFYWYRQILGQKVEFLVSFYNNEISEKSEIFDDQFSVERPDGSNFTLKIRSTKLEDSAMYFCASSGLAGSSYEQYFGPGTRLTVT.

V is TRBV9 and J is TRBJ2-5; 14 nucleotides align to TRBD2. CDR3 size: 16 residues. Losses at the gene ends were 3 bases for V and 6 bases for J; bases not matched to a gene: 7. From germline, CDR1 is SGDLS and CDR2 YYNGEE. The DNA for the CDR3 is TGTGCCAGCAGCGGGGGGGGACTAGCGGGAGCAAAGACCCAGTACTTC. Its protein product is CASSGGGLAGAKTQYF.

This clonotype was recorded at least ten times. The chain recombines TRBV7-9 with TRBJ2-5; D is undetermined. Germline V gene lookup returns CDR1 SEHNR and CDR2 FQNEAQ (reference sequence). The CDR3 covers 13 residues. Trimming took off 2 bases at V and 5 bases at J, with 9 bases between the two ends. The chain's CDR3 is CASSLPLGETQYF. In nucleotides, the CDR3 is TGTGCCAGCAGCTTACCCTTGGGGGAGACCCAGTACTTC.

This chain joins TRBV5-1 and TRBJ2-7, with D perhaps TRBD2 (5 bases). The CDR3 extends over 15 amino acids. The V end was cut by 0 bases, the J end by 2 bases, with 12 bases between. Germline V gene data show CDR1 as SGHRS and CDR2 as YFSETQ. CDR3 amino acids: CASSLGGASAYEQYF. CDR3 bases: TGCGCCAGCAGCTTGGGGGGAGCTTCGGCCTACGAGCAGTACTTC. The full variable domain, in which reference TRBV5-1 and TRBJ2-7 provide the parts outside the CDR3, is KAGVTQTPRYLIKTRGQQVTLSCSPISGHRSVSWYQQTPGQGLQFLFEYFSETQRNKGNFPGRFSGRQFSNSRSEMNVSTLELGDSALYLCASSLGGASAYEQYFGPGTRLTVT.